This TCR beta chain was sequenced in a study of cytomegalovirus exposure and HLA in healthy donors. Background on the study: As released early, the data held roughly 85 million unique TCRs from HLA-typed donors.

The PCR contained 60 Vbeta and 13 Jbeta primers. Here immunoSEQ multiplex PCR was the method, and the copy in TCRdb shows in-frame clones only, minus some. The sample yields 100,000 to 120,000 clones, around four fifths seen once. The CDR3 has 17 residues. J was trimmed by 3 bases and V by 1 base; bases with no gene match: 8. Germline loops: CDR1 MDHEN, CDR2 SYDVKM. This clonotype was sampled from a woman aged 60-75 years in good health and CMV-seropositive. The rearrangement links TRBV28 to TRBJ2-2, with TRBD2 identical over 7 bases. The sequenced material came from PBMCs. The CDR3 region has the DNA TGTGCCAGCAGTTTATCCCGCGGGAGTCCCCACACCGGGGAGCTGTTTTTT. Translating gives CASSLSRGSPHTGELFF.